Each of the 8 T cell receptor beta chains below was sequenced from the same sample in a study of CD8+ T cells in alopecia areata listed by TCRdb under 2018. To prepare the library, the immunoSEQ multiplex PCR assay was applied. To provide template for TCR sequencing, every sample had RNA extracted and reverse transcribed into cDNA. What TCRdb holds here is the immuneACCESS table cut down to in-frame rearrangements. Part of the clones is not present; checked against another copy, under half of the missing clones reflect an unresolved V gene, and the others are unexplained. For this sample the table gives under 150,000 clones, of which less than 70% were detected only once. The top ten hold 3% to 4% of the sample. Reading the label with the study, this specimen's time point is: roughly 26 weeks on oral tofacitinib. Taken with the paper, the label for treatment or condition translates to: oral pan-JAK inhibitor, 5-10 mg twice daily.

Sequenced here: CD4+ T cells sorted from blood, sampled at week 24, from a patient treated with tofacitinib. The source of these receptors is a human donor with alopecia areata.

The rearrangement links TRBV18 to TRBJ2-1; TRBD2 aligns across 13 bases. Germline CDR1 is KGHSH and CDR2 is LQKENI. V dropped 3 bases and J dropped 10; count of bases not matched to a gene: 6. This CDR3 has 15 residues. The CDR3, as DNA: TGTGCCAGCTCACCGACTAGCGGGGGGACTCGAGAGCAGTTCTTC. This encodes CASSPTSGGTREQFF.

The J gene is TRBJ1-1, the V gene TRBV30, with D perhaps TRBD1 (6 bases). The V end was cut by 5 bases, the J end by 1 base, with 11 bases between. Germline V gene sequence: CDR1 GTSNPN, CDR2 SVGIG (reference sequence). This CDR3 comprises 13 residues. The DNA of the CDR3 is TGTGCCTGGTGTAAACAGGGGAACACTGAAGCTTTCTTT. The encoded protein is CAWCKQGNTEAFF.

As to this clone: The same CDR3 is also encoded by other DNA sequences in this sample. The chain recombines TRBV18 with TRBJ1-1; D gene unclear. CDR3 size: 13 residues. Germline lookup yields CDR1 KGHSH and CDR2 LQKENI. V was clipped by 3 bases and J by 3 bases, with 8 bases between them. CDR3 nucleotides: TGTGCCAGCTCACCTTCGAGGGACACTGAAGCTTTCTTT. Translation: CASSPSRDTEAFF. Combining the CDR3 with reference TRBV18 and TRBJ1-1 gives the whole variable domain NAGVMQNPRHLVRRRGQEARLRCSPMKGHSHVYWYRQLPEEGLKFMVYLQKENIIDESGMPKERFSAEFPKEGPSILRIQQVVRGDSAAYFCASSPSRDTEAFFGQGTRLTVV.

This rearrangement joins TRBV18 to TRBJ1-2, with no clear D. The CDR3 totals 13 residues. Germline-derived CDR1 and CDR2 are KGHSH and LQKENI. Trimming removed 3 bases from V and 4 bases from J, with 9 bases in between. Here the CDR3 reads CASSPEATYGYTF. DNA of the CDR3: TGTGCCAGCTCACCCGAGGCGACCTATGGCTACACCTTC.

The chain employs TRBV29-1 and TRBJ2-6; no clear D gene. This CDR3 comprises 15 residues. Trimming shortened V by 8 bases and J by 4 bases, and 18 bases separated the two germline ends. Germline V gene sequence: CDR1 SQVTM, CDR2 ANQGSEA. CDR3 DNA: TGCAGCTTGCCGTGGCGAGCGCGGGGGGCCAACGTCCTGACTTTC. Encoded protein: CSLPWRARGANVLTF.

The V and J genes are TRBV7-6 and TRBJ2-2; TRBD1 might be the D (6 bases). V lost 3 bases to trimming and J lost 5 bases, with 16 bases between them. This CDR3 has 16 amino acids. CDR1 is SGHVS and CDR2 is FNYEAQ in the germline V gene. CDR3 DNA sequence: TGTGCCAGCAGCTTTGTGGCCAGGGGTGTGACCGGGGAGCTGTTTTTT. Translation: CASSFVARGVTGELFF.

The CDR3 is CASSADPPSTDTQYF. The CDR3 region has the DNA TGTGCCAGCAGTGCGGACCCCCCTAGCACAGATACGCAGTATTTT. The chain uses TRBV7-9 and TRBJ2-3; D remains unclear. The CDR3 extends over 15 amino acids. V was shortened by 6 bases and J by 0 bases, with 13 bases between the two germline ends. The germline CDR1 and CDR2 sequences are SEHNR and FQNEAQ (reference sequence).

This chain connects TRBV13 to TRBJ2-1; 11 bases match TRBD2. V dropped 5 bases and J dropped 9; count of bases not matched to a gene: 12. CDR3 length: 16 amino acids. The germline gives CDR1 PRHDT, CDR2 FYEKMQ (reference sequence). The CDR3 DNA is TGTGCCAGCAGCACAAGGGGACTAGCGGAGGATGCTGAGCAGTTCTTC. This sequence encodes CASSTRGLAEDAEQFF.